This T cell receptor (beta chain) was retrieved from a study of blood T cell repertoires in COVID-19 (dated by TCRdb to 2018 to 2021). About the investigation overall: The collaborator samples originated in the United States, Italy and Spain and spanned the acute and convalescent phases of COVID-19. The material from the prospective study consisted of cDNA or gDNA derived from T cells, B-cell-depleted T cells, or PBMCs. The repertoires were released in a freely available public database intended as a resource for research on the immune response to SARS-CoV-2. Deeply sampled blood TCRbeta repertoires from subjects exposed to, actively infected with, or recovered from COVID-19 were included in the dataset. The samples were drawn from two sources: the first 160 participants of the ongoing ImmuneRACE study, and 1,200 or so subjects contributed by 6 global collaborators. A de-identified subject ID, COVID-19 status, age in years and sex were almost always included in the sample metadata. HLA class I and class II types, where available, came from metadata supplied by the sample provider rather than from assay-based typing.

TCRbeta CDR3 regions were amplified from genomic DNA using the immunoSEQ Assay, a bias-controlled multiplex PCR. The authors' analysis ran thus. The number of nucleated cells in each sample was estimated by amplification of reference gene primers within the assay. Sequence reads were collapsed and filtered to measure the absolute abundance of every unique TCRbeta CDR3 rearrangement. For each sample, productive Simpson clonality was calculated as the square root of Simpson's diversity index across productive rearrangements. TCRdb mirrors the immuneACCESS table, restricted to in-frame sequences. Some clones are absent from its copies; in checked studies, under half trace to an unresolved V gene, and the reason for the others is unknown. The DNA gave D and trimming, while V, J and clone size come from that table. In this sample the table shows approximately 65,000 clones, over 75% of which occur a single time. The ten largest account for under 6.5% of the sample.

Findings and caveats that apply to the study as a whole: How much clinical and demographic metadata was included differed by source and by participant, and the metadata was provided uncurated.

The collaborating institutions used their own protocols to collect whole blood in K2EDTA tubes. For TCRbeta analysis, collaborators shipped samples as frozen whole blood, isolated PBMCs, or DNA extracted from either of those sample types. Looking up the germline V gene (reference sequence) yields CDR1 GTSNPN and CDR2 SVGIG. Deletion took 0 bases off V and 8 bases off J, with a span of 8 bases between the germline ends. The CDR3 contains 13 residues, cysteine and phenylalanine counted. The sequence is cut down to CDR3 DNA, 39 bases in frame from base 1. In the case of this clone: The antigen it binds to is not known. The record has no base qualities; no much larger clone is one base away.

This chain is built from TRBV30 and TRBJ1-6; there is no confident call for the D gene. This receptor was taken from a woman between 18 and 29 years old with acute or convalescent COVID-19. Sequenced: peripheral blood. The CDR3 protein: CAWSVHQDSPLHF. The DNA sequence is given as TGTGCCTGGAGTGTACATCAGGATTCACCCCTCCACTTT.